Listed below are T cell receptor beta chains from one sample, sequenced in a study of cytomegalovirus exposure and HLA in healthy donors. TCRdb's copy holds only in-frame clones and misses some; the assay was immunoSEQ multiplex PCR. The data hold some 190,000 clones, with roughly 77% observed a single time. The specimen sequenced was PBMCs. The source is a woman aged 25 to 39 in good health and CMV-seropositive. The CDR3 runs from the conserved cysteine through the conserved F or W. D genes are given only for firm matches. The size of a clone is reported for some rows only, either as once, few or many, or as a class for expanded clones.

V gene: TRBV1; J gene: TRBJ2-1; D gene: .; clone size: .; CDR3 protein: CTSSQRGGREYNEQFF; CDR3 DNA: TGCACCAGCAGCCAGAGAGGCGGGAGAGAATACAATGAGCAGTTCTTC
V gene: TRBV7-9; J gene: TRBJ2-5; D gene: .; clone size: .; CDR3 protein: CASSSWQVQETQYF; CDR3 DNA: TGTGCCAGCAGCTCCTGGCAGGTACAAGAGACCCAGTACTTC
V gene: TRBV28; J gene: TRBJ2-1; D gene: .; clone size: .; CDR3 protein: CASSDISYGPRNEQFF; CDR3 DNA: TGTGCCAGCAGTGATATCAGCTACGGTCCTAGGAATGAGCAGTTCTTC
V gene: TRBV27; J gene: TRBJ2-5; D gene: TRBD1; clone size: .; CDR3 protein: CASSGNRGETQYF; CDR3 DNA: TGTGCCAGCAGTGGTAACAGGGGAGAGACCCAGTACTTC
V gene: TRBV10-3; J gene: TRBJ2-3; D gene: TRBD2; clone size: .; CDR3 protein: CAISTSESPDTQYF; CDR3 DNA: TGTGCCATCAGCACTAGCGAATCCCCAGATACGCAGTATTTT
V gene: TRBV19; J gene: TRBJ2-7; D gene: .; clone size: .; CDR3 protein: CASSQGYEQYF; CDR3 DNA: TGTGCCAGTAGTCAGGGATACGAGCAGTACTTC
V gene: TRBV7-2; J gene: TRBJ2-7; D gene: TRBD1; clone size: .; CDR3 protein: CASSSQGARLGEQYF; CDR3 DNA: TGTGCCAGCAGCTCCCAGGGGGCCCGACTGGGGGAGCAGTACTTC
V gene: TRBV7-9; J gene: TRBJ2-5; D gene: TRBD1; clone size: .; CDR3 protein: CASSPGTVQETQYF; CDR3 DNA: TGTGCCAGCAGCCCTGGGACAGTCCAAGAGACCCAGTACTTC
V gene: TRBV28; J gene: TRBJ2-7; D gene: TRBD2; clone size: .; CDR3 protein: CASSRLAAYYEQYF; CDR3 DNA: TGTGCCAGCAGTCGACTAGCGGCGTATTATGAGCAGTACTTC
V gene: TRBV6-6; J gene: TRBJ2-7; D gene: .; clone size: .; CDR3 protein: CASSPNLRDEQYF; CDR3 DNA: TGTGCCAGCAGTCCCAATCTGCGCGACGAGCAGTACTTC
V gene: TRBV7-6; J gene: TRBJ2-3; D gene: .; clone size: .; CDR3 protein: CASSPGSGHADTQYF; CDR3 DNA: TGTGCCAGCAGCCCTGGTAGCGGACACGCAGATACGCAGTATTTT
V gene: TRBV15; J gene: TRBJ2-7; D gene: TRBD2; clone size: .; CDR3 protein: CATSRVQREDSYEQYF; CDR3 DNA: TGTGCCACCAGCAGAGTTCAGCGGGAGGACTCCTACGAGCAGTACTTC
V gene: TRBV28; J gene: TRBJ1-5; D gene: .; clone size: .; CDR3 protein: CASSLRGGGQPQHF; CDR3 DNA: TGTGCCAGCAGTTTACGAGGCGGGGGCCAGCCCCAGCATTTT
V gene: TRBV5-6; J gene: TRBJ1-2; D gene: TRBD1; clone size: .; CDR3 protein: CASSWDSSYGYTF; CDR3 DNA: TGTGCCAGCAGCTGGGACAGCTCTTATGGCTACACCTTC
V gene: TRBV28; J gene: TRBJ1-2; D gene: TRBD1; clone size: .; CDR3 protein: CANTMGTGQGPGYTF; CDR3 DNA: TGTGCCAACACAATGGGAACCGGACAGGGACCCGGCTACACCTTC
V gene: TRBV5-6; J gene: TRBJ2-7; D gene: .; clone size: few; CDR3 protein: CASSSLGVTYEQYF; CDR3 DNA: TGTGCCAGCAGCTCCTTGGGCGTAACCTACGAGCAGTACTTC
V gene: TRBV2; J gene: TRBJ1-5; D gene: .; clone size: few; CDR3 protein: CASSERENQPQHF; CDR3 DNA: TGTGCCAGCAGTGAGAGGGAAAATCAGCCCCAGCATTTT
V gene: TRBV5-4; J gene: TRBJ2-2; D gene: TRBD2; clone size: .; CDR3 protein: CASSFRWAGGPGELFF; CDR3 DNA: TGTGCCAGCAGCTTCCGATGGGCGGGAGGGCCCGGGGAGCTGTTTTTT
V gene: TRBV27; J gene: TRBJ2-7; D gene: TRBD2; clone size: once; CDR3 protein: CASSGAGGTYEQYF; CDR3 DNA: TGTGCCAGCAGTGGCGCGGGAGGGACCTACGAGCAGTACTTC
V gene: TRBV9; J gene: TRBJ2-3; D gene: TRBD1; clone size: .; CDR3 protein: CASSRGQFTDTQYF; CDR3 DNA: TGTGCCAGCAGCAGGGGACAGTTCACAGATACGCAGTATTTT
V gene: TRBV5-1; J gene: TRBJ2-3; D gene: .; clone size: .; CDR3 protein: CASSVTGETPDTQYF; CDR3 DNA: TGCGCCAGCAGCGTCACGGGTGAGACCCCAGATACGCAGTATTTT
V gene: TRBV7-7; J gene: TRBJ2-5; D gene: .; clone size: .; CDR3 protein: CASSLEREETQYF; CDR3 DNA: TGTGCCAGCAGCTTAGAGCGCGAAGAGACCCAGTACTTC
V gene: TRBV11-1; J gene: TRBJ2-1; D gene: .; clone size: .; CDR3 protein: CASSPWRGASGVYEQFF; CDR3 DNA: TGTGCCAGCAGCCCTTGGAGGGGTGCTAGTGGAGTCTATGAGCAGTTCTTC
V gene: TRBV9; J gene: TRBJ2-1; D gene: .; clone size: .; CDR3 protein: CASSDGRGSYNEQFF; CDR3 DNA: TGTGCCAGCAGCGACGGACGGGGGTCCTACAATGAGCAGTTCTTC
V gene: TRBV7-2; J gene: TRBJ2-7; D gene: TRBD2; clone size: .; CDR3 protein: CASSPGLDYEQYF; CDR3 DNA: TGTGCCAGCAGCCCCGGACTAGACTACGAGCAGTACTTC
V gene: TRBV5-4; J gene: TRBJ1-4; D gene: TRBD1; clone size: .; CDR3 protein: CASSLGTGGREKLFF; CDR3 DNA: TGTGCCAGCAGCTTGGGGACAGGGGGGAGGGAAAAACTGTTTTTT
V gene: TRBV9; J gene: TRBJ2-1; D gene: .; clone size: .; CDR3 protein: CASSSLSGSYNEQFF; CDR3 DNA: TGTGCCAGCAGCTCCCTATCGGGCTCCTACAATGAGCAGTTCTTC
V gene: TRBV7-6; J gene: TRBJ2-2; D gene: TRBD1; clone size: few; CDR3 protein: CASSSPGQGTGELFF; CDR3 DNA: TGTGCCAGCAGCTCGCCGGGACAGGGGACCGGGGAGCTGTTTTTT
V gene: TRBV4-1; J gene: TRBJ1-6; D gene: TRBD1; clone size: .; CDR3 protein: CASSQGYRTGNNSPLHF; CDR3 DNA: TGCGCCAGCAGCCAAGGTTACCGGACAGGGAATAATTCACCCCTCCACTTT
V gene: TRBV28; J gene: TRBJ2-1; D gene: .; clone size: .; CDR3 protein: CASSLWAVQRNEQFF; CDR3 DNA: TGTGCCAGCAGTTTATGGGCGGTCCAGAGGAATGAGCAGTTCTTC
V gene: TRBV27; J gene: TRBJ1-3; D gene: TRBD1; clone size: .; CDR3 protein: CASSPNRGRGNTIYF; CDR3 DNA: TGTGCCAGCAGTCCCAACAGGGGGCGAGGAAACACCATATATTTT
V gene: TRBV15; J gene: TRBJ2-1; D gene: .; clone size: .; CDR3 protein: CATSRDRGLAYNERFF; CDR3 DNA: TGTGCCACCAGCAGAGATCGAGGACTGGCCTACAATGAGCGGTTCTTC
V gene: TRBV19; J gene: TRBJ1-5; D gene: .; clone size: few; CDR3 protein: CASSIRGQPQHF; CDR3 DNA: TGTGCCAGTAGTATCAGGGGCCAGCCCCAGCATTTT
V gene: TRBV27; J gene: TRBJ2-1; D gene: .; clone size: .; CDR3 protein: CASSLSAHSYNEQFF; CDR3 DNA: TGTGCCAGCAGTTTATCGGCCCATTCCTACAATGAGCAGTTCTTC
V gene: TRBV5-6; J gene: TRBJ1-5; D gene: TRBD1; clone size: once; CDR3 protein: CASSFYRDRGLSNQPQHF; CDR3 DNA: TGTGCCAGCAGCTTTTACCGGGACAGGGGGCTGAGCAATCAGCCCCAGCATTTT
V gene: TRBV28; J gene: TRBJ2-7; D gene: .; clone size: .; CDR3 protein: CASSWRGVYEQYF; CDR3 DNA: TGTGCCAGCAGCTGGCGCGGAGTCTACGAGCAGTACTTC
V gene: TRBV25-1; J gene: TRBJ1-1; D gene: .; clone size: .; CDR3 protein: CASSEYRNTEAFF; CDR3 DNA: TGTGCCAGCAGTGAGTACAGGAACACTGAAGCTTTCTTT
V gene: TRBV4-2; J gene: TRBJ1-5; D gene: .; clone size: .; CDR3 protein: CASSQEQGLNQPQHF; CDR3 DNA: TGTGCCAGCAGCCAAGAACAGGGCCTAAATCAGCCCCAGCATTTT
V gene: TRBV25-1; J gene: TRBJ2-1; D gene: TRBD2; clone size: once; CDR3 protein: CASNPAEGIAGGGEQFF; CDR3 DNA: TGTGCCAGCAACCCGGCAGAGGGAATAGCCGGCGGGGGGGAGCAGTTCTTC
V gene: TRBV9; J gene: TRBJ2-6; D gene: .; clone size: .; CDR3 protein: CASRSALSGANVLTF; CDR3 DNA: TGTGCCAGCAGGTCCGCACTCTCTGGGGCCAACGTCCTGACTTTC
V gene: TRBV4-2; J gene: TRBJ2-3; D gene: .; clone size: .; CDR3 protein: CASSQLASTDTQYF; CDR3 DNA: TGTGCCAGCAGCCAACTAGCCTCCACAGATACGCAGTATTTT
V gene: TRBV27; J gene: TRBJ2-5; D gene: .; clone size: once; CDR3 protein: CASSTVVGGNQETQYF; CDR3 DNA: TGTGCCAGCAGTACCGTCGTTGGGGGGAACCAAGAGACCCAGTACTTC
V gene: TRBV5-5; J gene: TRBJ1-1; D gene: TRBD1; clone size: .; CDR3 protein: CASNNRGNTEAFF; CDR3 DNA: TGTGCCAGCAATAACAGGGGGAACACTGAAGCTTTCTTT